This T cell receptor beta chain stems from a study of cytomegalovirus exposure and HLA in healthy donors. Overall study findings and caveats: Cytomegalovirus-associated status was assigned to about 150 TCR beta chains. Generally TCR sequences proved uncommon, though certain public TCRs appeared in numerous donors. Confirmation in vitro established that a few CMV-associated chains were specific for CMV antigens.

Turning to this clone: The antigen is undetermined.

Trimming shortened V by 2 bases and J by 5 bases, and 12 bases separated the two germline ends. CDR3 length equals 14 residues. In germline, CDR1 is SGHNT, CDR2 YYREEE (reference sequence). 60 Vbeta and 13 Jbeta primers were used in PCR. Clones were sequenced by immunoSEQ multiplex PCR, and TCRdb holds only the in-frame ones, with some missing. The sample lists around 120,000 clones, 65% to 85% occurring once. Healthy bone marrow donors supplied every sample. The sample taken for sequencing was PBMCs. This clonotype originated in a man in his fifties or sixties in good health and CMV-seronegative. The chain has TRBV5-4 and TRBJ2-3; TRBD2 might be the D (5 bases). Written as DNA, the CDR3 is TGTGCCAGCAGCTTTGATGGGAGAAAAGATACGCAGTATTTT. Its protein is CASSFDGRKDTQYF.